The rows below give T cell receptor beta chains drawn from one sample of a study of control samples from healthy donors and cancer patients. Some clones are missing from TCRdb's copy, which holds only in-frame ones; the method was immunoSEQ multiplex PCR. This table holds about 55,000 clones, more than 95% found once. The sample taken for sequencing was blood. These receptors came from a woman aged 18-29 years in good health. The CDR3 runs from the conserved cysteine through the conserved F or W. The order of the fields is D gene, J gene, V gene, clone size, CDR3 DNA, CDR3 protein. D genes are given only for firm matches. Size is stated for part of the rows, as once, few or many counts, or as a class when the clone is expanded.

TRBD1 | TRBJ1-6 | TRBV14 | NA | TGTGCCAGCAGCCGACAGGGGTCCTATAATTCACCCCTCCACTTT | CASSRQGSYNSPLHF
NA | TRBJ1-1 | TRBV27 | NA | TGTGCCAGCAGGGGGGGGCGCGGTTCTCTAAAAGCTTTCTTT | CASRGGRGSLKAFF
NA | TRBJ2-7 | TRBV12-1 | NA | TGTGCCAGCAGCCCGACAGGGATTTCCTACGAGCAGTACTTC | CASSPTGISYEQYF
TRBD2 | TRBJ2-1 | TRBV9 | NA | TGTGCCAGCAGCGTAGCGGGGGGGGGCCTGTACAATGAGCAGTTCTTC | CASSVAGGGLYNEQFF
NA | TRBJ2-3 | TRBV7-9 | NA | TGTGCCATTGAACGTGGGGGAGATACGCAGTATTTT | CAIERGGDTQYF
NA | TRBJ1-2 | TRBV19 | once | TGTGCCAGTAGTATAGACCGATCGTCCTATGGCTACACCTTC | CASSIDRSSYGYTF
NA | TRBJ2-5 | TRBV7-6 | NA | TGTGCCAGCAGCGCTCAGCGAATATCCCAAGAGACCCAGTACTTC | CASSAQRISQETQYF
NA | TRBJ2-1 | TRBV19 | once | TGTGCCAGTAGTCTCCTCGGGGCGTTAAATGAGCAGTTCTTC | CASSLLGALNEQFF
NA | TRBJ1-1 | TRBV12-5 | NA | TGTGCTAGTGGTCCACCGAGGGGGGGTCTGAACACTGAAGCTTTCTTT | CASGPPRGGLNTEAFF
TRBD1 | TRBJ1-4 | TRBV3-1/TRBV3-2 | NA | TGTGCCAGCAGCCAAGGCACAGGGGGCTCCTATGAAAAACTGTTTTTT | CASSQGTGGSYEKLFF
NA | TRBJ1-2 | TRBV5-8 | NA | TGTGCCAGCAGCTCTCTCCACGGAGCTAACTATGGCTACACCTTC | CASSSLHGANYGYTF
TRBD2 | TRBJ2-7 | TRBV6-2/TRBV6-3 | NA | TGTGCCAGCAGTTACCGTACTAGCGGCTACGAGCAGTACTTC | CASSYRTSGYEQYF
NA | TRBJ1-4 | TRBV15 | NA | TGTGCCACGTCCGAACGGGGGGCAACTAATGAAAAACTGTTTTTT | CATSERGATNEKLFF
TRBD2 | TRBJ2-7 | TRBV4-2 | NA | TGTGCCAGCAGCCAAGCGGACCGCGGACTAGGGTCGACCGAGCAGTACTTC | CASSQADRGLGSTEQYF
NA | TRBJ1-3 | TRBV30 | NA | TGTGCCTGGAGTGTCTCCGGAAACACCATATATTTT | CAWSVSGNTIYF
NA | TRBJ1-6 | TRBV7-9 | NA | TGTGCCAGCAGCTTCACCGACAGCTCACCCCTCCACTTT | CASSFTDSSPLHF
NA | TRBJ1-5 | TRBV6-2/TRBV6-3 | NA | TGTGCCAGCAGCAAAGGGTACGGCCCTGACAATCAGCCCCAGCATTTT | CASSKGYGPDNQPQHF
NA | TRBJ1-2 | TRBV6-5 | NA | TGTGCCAGCAGCACCCGGACAGATAACTATGGCTACACCTTC | CASSTRTDNYGYTF
NA | TRBJ2-3 | TRBV3-1/TRBV3-2 | NA | TGTGCCAGCAGCCCCGGGGGCACGCAGTATTTT | CASSPGGTQYF
TRBD1 | TRBJ1-1 | TRBV15 | NA | TGTGCCACCAGCAGAGGACAGGGAGAAACTGAAGCTTTCTTT | CATSRGQGETEAFF
TRBD2 | TRBJ2-1 | TRBV10-3 | NA | TGTGCCATCGCCCAAGGCGGGGGGGCAAGTGAGCAGTTCTTC | CAIAQGGGASEQFF
NA | TRBJ2-5 | TRBV28 | NA | TGTGCCAGCAGTTTGGGGGGGGCCAGGCAAGAGACCCAGTACTTC | CASSLGGARQETQYF
NA | TRBJ2-3 | TRBV18 | NA | TGTGCCAGCTCACCAGTCCAGGGGTGGAGCACAGATACGCAGTATTTT | CASSPVQGWSTDTQYF